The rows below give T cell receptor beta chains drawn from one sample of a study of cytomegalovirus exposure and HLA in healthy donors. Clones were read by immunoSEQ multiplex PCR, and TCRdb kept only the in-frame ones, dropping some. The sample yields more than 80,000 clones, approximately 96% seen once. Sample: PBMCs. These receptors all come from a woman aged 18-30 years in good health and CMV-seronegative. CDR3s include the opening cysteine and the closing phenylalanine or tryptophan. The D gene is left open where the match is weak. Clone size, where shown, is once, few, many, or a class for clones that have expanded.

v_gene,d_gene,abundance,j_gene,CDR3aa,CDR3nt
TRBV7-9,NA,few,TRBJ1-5,CASSLPGVNQPQHF,TGTGCCAGCAGCTTACCAGGGGTCAATCAGCCCCAGCATTTT
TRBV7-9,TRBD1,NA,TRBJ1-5,CASSLGGQGRYSNQPQHF,TGTGCCAGCAGCTTAGGGGGACAGGGCAGATATAGCAATCAGCCCCAGCATTTT
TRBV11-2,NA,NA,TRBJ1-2,CASSPQQGEVLPNYGYTF,TGTGCCAGCAGCCCACAGCAGGGCGAAGTATTACCTAACTATGGCTACACCTTC
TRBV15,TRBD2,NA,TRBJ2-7,CATSRGLAGTSEQYF,TGTGCCACCAGCAGAGGGTTAGCGGGCACCTCCGAGCAGTACTTC
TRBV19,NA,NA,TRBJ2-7,CASSKYGQGSDEQYF,TGTGCCAGTAGCAAATACGGGCAGGGCAGCGACGAGCAGTACTTC
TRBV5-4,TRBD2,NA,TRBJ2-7,CASGGTSGSYEQYF,TGTGCCAGCGGGGGGACTAGCGGGAGTTACGAGCAGTACTTC
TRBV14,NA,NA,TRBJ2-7,CASSHGQLPSYEQYF,TGTGCCAGCAGCCACGGACAGCTCCCATCCTACGAGCAGTACTTC
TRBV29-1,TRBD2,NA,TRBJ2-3,CSVEPLAGVDTQYF,TGCAGCGTTGAACCCCTAGCGGGAGTAGATACGCAGTATTTT
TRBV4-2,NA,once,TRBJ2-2,CASSQDKLGGTGELFF,TGTGCCAGCAGCCAAGACAAACTAGGGGGCACCGGGGAGCTGTTTTTT
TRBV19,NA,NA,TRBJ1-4,CASSMRSNEKLFF,TGTGCCAGTAGTATGCGGAGTAATGAAAAACTGTTTTTT
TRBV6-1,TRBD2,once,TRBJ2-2,CASSATSGVTGELFF,TGTGCCAGCAGTGCGACTAGCGGGGTCACCGGGGAGCTGTTTTTT
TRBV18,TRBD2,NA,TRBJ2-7,CASSPRLAGDEQYF,TGTGCCAGCTCACCAAGACTAGCGGGAGACGAGCAGTACTTC
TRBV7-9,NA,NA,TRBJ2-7,CASSLQDNFYEQYF,TGTGCCAGCAGCCTCCAAGATAACTTCTACGAGCAGTACTTC
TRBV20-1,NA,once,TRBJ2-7,CSARGNRGLQF,TGCAGTGCGAGAGGTAACAGGGGACTGCAGTTC
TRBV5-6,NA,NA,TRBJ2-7,CASSSYYEQYF,TGTGCCAGCAGCTCCTACTACGAGCAGTACTTC
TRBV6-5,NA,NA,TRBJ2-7,CASSYSARTYEQYF,TGTGCCAGCAGTTACTCGGCCAGAACCTACGAGCAGTACTTC
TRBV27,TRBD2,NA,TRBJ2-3,CASSSAGGLGDTQYF,TGTGCCAGCAGTTCGGCGGGAGGGCTGGGAGATACGCAGTATTTT
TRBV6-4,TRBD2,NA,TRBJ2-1,CASSPSGRVVTEQFF,TGTGCCAGCAGTCCGAGCGGGAGAGTGGTCACTGAGCAGTTCTTC
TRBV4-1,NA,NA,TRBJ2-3,CASRDPWREEPDTQYF,TGCGCCAGCAGGGATCCTTGGCGGGAAGAGCCGGATACGCAGTATTTT
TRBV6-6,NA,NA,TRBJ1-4,CASSYGGSNEKLFF,TGTGCCAGCAGTTACGGGGGGTCTAATGAAAAACTGTTTTTT
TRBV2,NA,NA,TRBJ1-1,CASRDRVNTEAFF,TGTGCCAGCAGGGACAGAGTGAACACTGAAGCTTTCTTT
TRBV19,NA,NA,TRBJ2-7,CASSRGIPVYEQYF,TGTGCCAGTAGCAGAGGGATTCCGGTCTACGAGCAGTACTTC
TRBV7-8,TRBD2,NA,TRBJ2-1,CASSFRLADSYNEQFF,TGTGCCAGCAGCTTCCGACTAGCGGACTCCTACAATGAGCAGTTCTTC
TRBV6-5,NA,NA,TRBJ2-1,CASALRGSSYNEQFF,TGTGCCAGCGCCCTAAGAGGGAGCTCCTACAATGAGCAGTTCTTC
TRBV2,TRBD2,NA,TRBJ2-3,CASSVGSGTTFTDTQYF,TGTGCCAGCAGTGTAGGTTCCGGGACTACATTCACAGATACGCAGTATTTT
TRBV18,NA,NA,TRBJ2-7,CASSEGYEQYF,TGTGCCAGCTCGGAGGGGTACGAGCAGTACTTC
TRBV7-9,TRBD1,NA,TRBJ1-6,CASSLFGQGALRRVSPLHF,TGTGCCAGCAGCTTATTCGGCCAGGGGGCGCTTCGTAGGGTTTCACCCCTCCACTTT
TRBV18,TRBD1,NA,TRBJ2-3,CASSPSGQSLPDTQYF,TGTGCCAGCTCACCCTCGGGACAGAGTCTCCCAGATACGCAGTATTTT
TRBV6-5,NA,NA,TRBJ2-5,CASSYSNLMSGETQYF,TGTGCCAGCAGTTACTCGAATTTGATGTCAGGAGAGACCCAGTACTTC
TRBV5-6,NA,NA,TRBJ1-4,CASSLALGASGEKLFF,TGTGCCAGCAGCTTGGCCTTGGGGGCGTCGGGTGAAAAACTGTTTTTT
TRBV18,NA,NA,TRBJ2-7,CASSPGVRDSYEQYF,TGTGCCAGCTCACCAGGCGTCAGGGACTCCTACGAGCAGTACTTC
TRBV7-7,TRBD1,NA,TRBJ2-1,CASSPGQADRVNEQFF,TGTGCTAGCAGCCCGGGACAGGCAGACAGGGTCAATGAGCAGTTCTTC
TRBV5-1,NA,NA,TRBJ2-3,CATTAGGSTDTQYF,TGCGCCACCACGGCCGGAGGAAGCACAGATACGCAGTATTTT
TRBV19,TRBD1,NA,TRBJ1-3,CASSPDRAGGNTIYF,TGTGCCAGTAGCCCGGACAGGGCAGGTGGAAACACCATATATTTT
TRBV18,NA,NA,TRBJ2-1,CASSRLEGSDEQFF,TGTGCCAGCTCACGCCTTGAAGGCAGCGATGAGCAGTTCTTC
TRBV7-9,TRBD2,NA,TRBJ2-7,CASSPRPASGRTEQYF,TGTGCCAGCAGCCCCCGGCCGGCTAGCGGGAGGACCGAGCAGTACTTC
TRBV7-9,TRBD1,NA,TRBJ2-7,CASSLDTTGTEYF,TGTGCCAGCAGCTTAGACACAACCGGGACAGAGTACTTC
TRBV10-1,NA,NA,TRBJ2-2,CASSTGHNTGELFF,TGCGCCAGCAGTACGGGACACAACACCGGGGAGCTGTTTTTT
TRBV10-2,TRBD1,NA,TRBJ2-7,CASSEGQGYEQYF,TGCGCCAGCAGCGAAGGACAGGGCTACGAGCAGTACTTC
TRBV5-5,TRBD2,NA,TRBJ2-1,CASSLGVAGSYNEQFF,TGTGCCAGCAGCTTGGGGGTAGCGGGATCCTACAATGAGCAGTTCTTC
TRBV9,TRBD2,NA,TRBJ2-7,CASSAGLVLYEQYF,TGTGCCAGCAGCGCGGGACTAGTTTTGTACGAGCAGTACTTC